Following are 25 T cell receptor beta chains from one sample sequenced in a study of cytomegalovirus exposure and HLA in healthy donors. Primers: 60 Vbeta forward and 13 Jbeta reverse. The data were produced by immunoSEQ multiplex PCR, yet TCRdb's version contains in-frame clones alone and is incomplete. This sample has approximately 100,000 clones, with 74% found just once. Material: PBMCs. These receptors all come from a man aged 45-60 years in good health and CMV-seropositive.

The chain combines TRBV19 with TRBJ1-5; maybe TRBD1 (5 bases). The germline V and J ends were trimmed by 3 bases and 3 bases, with 15 bases remaining between them. Germline V gene lookup returns CDR1 LNHDA and CDR2 SQIVND (reference sequence). CDR3 length: 16 amino acids. The CDR3 loop is CASSIGEGRNNQPQHF. The CDR3 DNA sequence: TGTGCCAGTAGTATCGGGGAGGGGAGGAACAATCAGCCCCAGCATTTT.

The chain uses TRBV2 and TRBJ1-6; the D is unclear. The CDR3 runs 13 residues. Deletions cut 6 bases from V and 4 bases from J, with 7 bases between. Germline loops: CDR1 SNHLY, CDR2 FYNNEI. Here the CDR3 reads CASRSSYNSPLHF. CDR3 coding DNA: TGTGCCAGCAGGAGTAGTTATAATTCACCCCTCCACTTT. The entire variable domain, with the rest obtained from reference TRBV2 and TRBJ1-6, is as follows: EPEVTQTPSHQVTQMGQEVILRCVPISNHLYFYWYRQILGQKVEFLVSFYNNEISEKSEIFDDQFSVERPDGSNFTLKIRSTKLEDSAMYFCASRSSYNSPLHFGNGTRLTVT.

The chain combines TRBV18 with TRBJ2-3, with 10 bases aligning to TRBD1. The CDR3 runs to 14 residues. J was trimmed by 1 base and V by 6 bases; bases with no gene match: 1. The germline V gene has CDR1 KGHSH and CDR2 LQKENI. CDR3 nucleotides: TGTGCCAGCTCCGGGACAGGGGGCACAGATACGCAGTATTTT. Its protein product is CASSGTGGTDTQYF.

The chain carries TRBV7-3 and TRBJ2-3, with no clear D. CDR1 and CDR2 (germline): SGHTA, FQGTGA. The CDR3 is 14 residues long. V was shortened by 3 bases and J by 1 base, with 8 bases between the two germline ends. Here the CDR3 reads CASSFLPGTDTQYF. As DNA, the CDR3 is TGTGCCAGCAGCTTCCTTCCGGGCACAGATACGCAGTATTTT.

The chain has TRBV6-1 and TRBJ1-1; possibly TRBD1 for D (5 bases). Germline V gene data show CDR1 as MNHNS and CDR2 as SASEGT. Between the trimmed V and J ends, which lost 0 bases and 0 bases, there was a span of 14 bases. This CDR3 has 17 amino acids. CDR3 sequence: CASSEAFTGLMNTEAFF. CDR3 in DNA: TGTGCCAGCAGTGAAGCTTTTACAGGCCTCATGAACACTGAAGCTTTCTTT.

The gene calls are TRBV5-1 and TRBJ2-7, with 9 nucleotides matching TRBD1. V shed 1 base and J 6 bases; nucleotides not matched to a gene: 8. The CDR3 extends over 15 amino acids. Germline CDR1 SGHRS, CDR2 YFSETQ. Here the CDR3 DNA reads TGCGCCAGCAGCTTGTCTTCGGGACAGGGTAGCGAGCAGTACTTC. The encoded protein is CASSLSSGQGSEQYF. The entire variable domain, with the rest obtained from reference TRBV5-1 and TRBJ2-7, is as follows: KAGVTQTPRYLIKTRGQQVTLSCSPISGHRSVSWYQQTPGQGLQFLFEYFSETQRNKGNFPGRFSGRQFSNSRSEMNVSTLELGDSALYLCASSLSSGQGSEQYFGPGTRLTVT.

The chain uses TRBV11-1 and TRBJ2-1, with 10 bases lining up with TRBD2. This CDR3 is built from 16 residues. CDR1 is SGHAT and CDR2 is FQDESV in the germline V gene (reference sequence). Losses at the gene ends were 6 bases for V and 0 bases for J; bases not matched to a gene: 5. CDR3 loop: CASSSSGSASYNEQFF. The CDR3, as DNA: TGTGCCAGCAGTTCTAGCGGGAGCGCCTCCTACAATGAGCAGTTCTTC.

CDR3 coding DNA: TGTGCCAGTAGTAAACGGACAGGGGGCGTGAACACCGGGGAGCTGTTTTTT. Translated: CASSKRTGGVNTGELFF. The chain couples TRBV19 to TRBJ2-2; 11 positions agree with TRBD1. CDR3 size: 17 residues. The trim removed 4 bases at V and 1 base at J, leaving 5 bases unmatched. Germline assignment: CDR1 LNHDA and CDR2 SQIVND (reference sequence).

This chain joins TRBV11-2 and TRBJ2-7; D unclear. V was clipped by 8 bases and J by 3 bases, with 14 bases between them. This CDR3 contains 13 residues. CDR1 is SGHAT and CDR2 is FQNNGV in the germline V gene. The CDR3 region is CASSRSVRYEQYF. The CDR3 coding sequence is TGTGCCAGCTCTCGGAGCGTCCGCTACGAGCAGTACTTC.

The chain combines TRBV9 with TRBJ2-7; TRBD2 matches at 11 bases. This CDR3 is 15 amino acids long. The V and J ends lost 3 bases and 2 bases, in that order; junction bases with no gene match: 4. CDR1 is SGDLS and CDR2 is YYNGEE in the germline V gene. CDR3 residues: CASSAASGRTYEQYF. CDR3 sequence (DNA): TGTGCCAGCAGCGCTGCTAGCGGGAGGACCTACGAGCAGTACTTC.

This clone was observed many times. This rearrangement joins TRBV27 to TRBJ2-7; weak D call: TRBD1 (6 bases). The CDR3 has 14 residues. V lost 5 bases to trimming and J lost 0 bases, with 11 bases between them. Germline values: CDR1 MNHEY, CDR2 SMNVEV (reference sequence). The DNA for the CDR3 is TGTGCCAGCAGTCCCCGACAGGACTCCTACGAGCAGTACTTC. Its protein product is CASSPRQDSYEQYF.

This chain connects TRBV4-1 to TRBJ1-4, with TRBD1 as a possible D gene (5 bases). Trimming stripped 3 bases from V and 0 bases from J, with 8 bases between. The germline V gene encodes CDR1 MGHRA and CDR2 YSYEKL. This CDR3 comprises 15 residues. CDR3 loop: CASSQLDTTNEKLFF. For the CDR3, the DNA is TGCGCCAGCAGCCAGTTGGACACAACTAATGAAAAACTGTTTTTT.

The rearrangement links TRBV14 to TRBJ2-1; possibly TRBD2 for D (6 bases). Between the trimmed V and J ends, which lost 3 bases and 1 base, there was a span of 10 bases. The CDR3 length is 15 residues. From germline, CDR1 is SGHDN and CDR2 FVKESK. CDR3 DNA sequence: TGTGCCAGCAGCCAGGGACTGGTGTCCTACAATGAGCAGTTCTTC. This sequence encodes CASSQGLVSYNEQFF.

The chain employs TRBV9 and TRBJ1-5; D gene uncertain. This CDR3 has 15 residues. Trimming took off 0 bases at V and 1 base at J, with 8 bases between the two ends. The germline CDR1 and CDR2 sequences are SGDLS and YYNGEE. In DNA form, the CDR3 reads TGTGCCAGCAGCGTAGGCGGCAACAGCAATCAGCCCCAGCATTTT. Translated: CASSVGGNSNQPQHF.

This clone was detected once. V usage is TRBV6-6 and J usage is TRBJ2-2; D remains ambiguous. V was shortened by 0 bases and J by 7 bases, with 6 bases between the two germline ends. Germline V gives CDR1 MNHNY, CDR2 SVGAGI (reference sequence). The CDR3 has 13 residues. CDR3: CASSYSSGGELFF. The CDR3 coding sequence is TGTGCCAGCAGTTACTCGAGTGGCGGGGAGCTGTTTTTT.

The genes are TRBV27 and TRBJ2-7, with D possibly matching TRBD1 (5 bases). Germline CDR1 and CDR2: MNHEY and SMNVEV (reference sequence). The germline V and J ends were trimmed by 5 bases and 4 bases, with 15 bases remaining between them. The CDR3 contains 14 residues. This CDR3 reads CASSHKSTGYEQYF. In DNA form, the CDR3 reads TGTGCCAGCAGTCACAAAAGTACAGGTTACGAGCAGTACTTC.

The CDR3 protein is CASSQDRVPTEAFF. The CDR3 nucleotides read TGCGCCAGCAGCCAAGACAGGGTACCCACTGAAGCTTTCTTT. This chain uses TRBV4-1 with TRBJ1-1; the D gene is possibly TRBD1 (5 bases). This CDR3 is 14 amino acids long. V was trimmed by 0 bases and J by 4 bases, leaving 9 bases between them. In germline, CDR1 is MGHRA, CDR2 YSYEKL.

The genes are TRBV5-1 and TRBJ2-1; 9 positions agree with TRBD2. Germline V CDR1 and CDR2: SGHRS, YFSETQ. V lost 4 bases to trimming and J lost 6 bases; unmatched junction nucleotides: 8. This CDR3 is 15 amino acids long. Here the CDR3 DNA reads TGCGCCAGCAGCCTTAAAGCGGGGGGCCTCAATGAGCAGTTCTTC. Its translation is CASSLKAGGLNEQFF. The full variable domain, its missing parts supplied by reference TRBV5-1 and TRBJ2-1, is KAGVTQTPRYLIKTRGQQVTLSCSPISGHRSVSWYQQTPGQGLQFLFEYFSETQRNKGNFPGRFSGRQFSNSRSEMNVSTLELGDSALYLCASSLKAGGLNEQFFGPGTRLTVL.

This chain joins TRBV4-1 and TRBJ1-2, with a possible D match to TRBD1 (5 bases). The CDR3 extends over 17 amino acids. V lost 4 bases and J 6 bases, leaving 24 bases between the germline ends. Germline lookup yields CDR1 MGHRA and CDR2 YSYEKL. CDR3 sequence: CASSRLPRALVSHGYTF. DNA for the CDR3: TGCGCCAGCAGCCGACTCCCCAGGGCACTGGTTTCCCATGGCTACACCTTC.

The V call is TRBV7-2, the J call TRBJ2-1; weak D call: TRBD1 (5 bases). The CDR3 spans 13 residues. Germline values: CDR1 SGHTA, CDR2 FQGNSA. Trimming took off 6 bases at V and 10 bases at J, with 16 bases between the two ends. For the CDR3, the DNA is TGTGCCAGCAGTCAAGAAGGGGAAGGCGAGCAGTTCTTC. Encoded protein: CASSQEGEGEQFF.

This clone was counted once. V is TRBV6-1 and J is TRBJ1-2; D call uncertain. V was cut by 3 bases and J by 3 bases, with 5 bases left in between. CDR1 and CDR2 (germline): MNHNS, SASEGT. CDR3 length: 12 amino acids. The CDR3 sequence is CASSEAYYGYTF. The CDR3 DNA follows: TGTGCCAGCAGTGAGGCCTACTATGGCTACACCTTC.

The chain uses TRBV7-3 and TRBJ2-1, with a weak D call TRBD1 (6 bases). Trimming removed 7 bases at V and 8 bases at J, with 21 bases between. The CDR3 loop spans 15 amino acids. CDR1 is SGHTA, CDR2 FQGTGA, per germline. CDR3 nucleotides: TGTGCCAGCACCCTGACAGGACAGAGTACCGATGAGCAGTTCTTC. Protein product: CASTLTGQSTDEQFF.

This clone was observed a single time. J is TRBJ2-5 and V is TRBV6-6; D possibly corresponds to TRBD2 (6 bases). V was trimmed by 0 bases and J by 2 bases, leaving 7 bases between them. Germline CDR1 reads MNHNY; CDR2 reads SVGAGI (reference sequence). CDR3 length: 14 amino acids. As DNA, the CDR3 is TGTGCCAGCAGTTACTCGGAGGGACAAGAGACCCAGTACTTC. Residues: CASSYSEGQETQYF.

The chain is built from TRBV5-1 and TRBJ1-1, with 9 nucleotides matching TRBD1. The germline CDR1 and CDR2 sequences are SGHRS and YFSETQ. Trimming cost V 3 bases and J 7 bases; bases outside gene matches: 7. This CDR3 contains 14 residues. CDR3 coding DNA: TGCGCCAGCAGCTGGGGGACAGGGTTGGTTGAAGCTTTCTTT. Protein product: CASSWGTGLVEAFF.

This clone occurred a few times. V and J are TRBV21-1 and TRBJ1-5. TRBV21-1 is tagged as a pseudogene. CDR3 size: 13 residues. Here the CDR3 DNA reads TGTGCCAGCAGCAAGGGAGAAGTTGGGCCCCAGCATTTT. It is translated as CASSKGEVGPQHF.